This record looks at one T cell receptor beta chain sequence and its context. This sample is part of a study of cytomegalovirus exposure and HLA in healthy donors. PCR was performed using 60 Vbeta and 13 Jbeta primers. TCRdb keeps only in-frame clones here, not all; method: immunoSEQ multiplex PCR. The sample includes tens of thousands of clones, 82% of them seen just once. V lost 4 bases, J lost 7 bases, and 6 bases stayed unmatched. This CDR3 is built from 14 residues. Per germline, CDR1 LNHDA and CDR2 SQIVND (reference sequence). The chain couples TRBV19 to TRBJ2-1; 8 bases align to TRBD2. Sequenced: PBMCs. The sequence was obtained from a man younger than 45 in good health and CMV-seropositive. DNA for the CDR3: TGTGCCAGTAGTACATGGACTAGCCGGAATGAGCAGTTCTTC. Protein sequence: CASSTWTSRNEQFF.